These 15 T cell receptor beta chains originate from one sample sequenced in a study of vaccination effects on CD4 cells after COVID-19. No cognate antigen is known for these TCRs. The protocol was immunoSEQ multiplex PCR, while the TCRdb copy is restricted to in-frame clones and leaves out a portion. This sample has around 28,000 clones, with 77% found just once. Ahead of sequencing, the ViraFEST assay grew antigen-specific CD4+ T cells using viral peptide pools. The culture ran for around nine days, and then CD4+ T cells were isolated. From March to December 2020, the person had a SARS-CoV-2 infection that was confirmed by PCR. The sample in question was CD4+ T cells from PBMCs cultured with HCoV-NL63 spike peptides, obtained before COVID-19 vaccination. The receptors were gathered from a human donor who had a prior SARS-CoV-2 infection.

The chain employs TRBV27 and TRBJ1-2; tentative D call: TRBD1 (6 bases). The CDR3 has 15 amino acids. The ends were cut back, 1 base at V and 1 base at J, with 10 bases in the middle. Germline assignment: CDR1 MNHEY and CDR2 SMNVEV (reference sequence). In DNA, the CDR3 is TGTGCCAGCAGTTTATATCCAGGGGTTAACTATGGCTACACCTTC. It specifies CASSLYPGVNYGYTF.

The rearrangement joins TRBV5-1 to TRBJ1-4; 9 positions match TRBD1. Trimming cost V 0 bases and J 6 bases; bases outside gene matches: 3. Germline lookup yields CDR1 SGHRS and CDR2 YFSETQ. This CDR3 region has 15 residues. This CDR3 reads CASSLGRTGDEKLFF. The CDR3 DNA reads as TGCGCCAGCAGCTTGGGAAGGACAGGGGATGAAAAACTGTTTTTT.

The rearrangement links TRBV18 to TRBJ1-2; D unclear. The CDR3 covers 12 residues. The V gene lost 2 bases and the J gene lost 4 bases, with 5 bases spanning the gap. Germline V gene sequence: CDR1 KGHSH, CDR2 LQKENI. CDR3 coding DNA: TGTGCCAGCTCACCAAAATCCTATGGCTACACCTTC. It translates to CASSPKSYGYTF.

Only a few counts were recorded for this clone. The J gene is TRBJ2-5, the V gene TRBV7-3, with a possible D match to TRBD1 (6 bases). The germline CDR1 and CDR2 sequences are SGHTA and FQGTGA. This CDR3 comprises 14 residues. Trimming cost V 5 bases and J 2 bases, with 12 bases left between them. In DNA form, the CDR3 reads TGTGCCAGCAGCCCCACAGGGCTGCAAGAGACCCAGTACTTC. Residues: CASSPTGLQETQYF.

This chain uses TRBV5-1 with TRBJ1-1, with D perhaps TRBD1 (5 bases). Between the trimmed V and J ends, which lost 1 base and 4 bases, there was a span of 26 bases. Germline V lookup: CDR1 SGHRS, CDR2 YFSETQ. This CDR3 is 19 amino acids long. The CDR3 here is CASSLKPPGSSSGGTEAFF. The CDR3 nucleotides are TGCGCCAGCAGCTTGAAACCACCCGGCTCCAGTTCGGGGGGCACTGAAGCTTTCTTT. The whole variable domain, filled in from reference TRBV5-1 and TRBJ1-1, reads KAGVTQTPRYLIKTRGQQVTLSCSPISGHRSVSWYQQTPGQGLQFLFEYFSETQRNKGNFPGRFSGRQFSNSRSEMNVSTLELGDSALYLCASSLKPPGSSSGGTEAFFGQGTRLTVV.

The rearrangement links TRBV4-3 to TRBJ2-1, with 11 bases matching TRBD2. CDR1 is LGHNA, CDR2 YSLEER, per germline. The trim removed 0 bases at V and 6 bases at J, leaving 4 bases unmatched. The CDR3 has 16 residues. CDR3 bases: TGCGCCAGCAGCCAAGATCTACTAGCGGGGGCCAATGAGCAGTTCTTC. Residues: CASSQDLLAGANEQFF.

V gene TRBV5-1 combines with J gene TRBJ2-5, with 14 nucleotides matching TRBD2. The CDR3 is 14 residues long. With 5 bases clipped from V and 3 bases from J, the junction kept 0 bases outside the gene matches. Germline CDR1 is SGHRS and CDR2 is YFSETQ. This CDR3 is CASRGLAGEETQYF. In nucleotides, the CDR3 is TGCGCCAGCAGGGGACTAGCGGGGGAAGAGACCCAGTACTTC.

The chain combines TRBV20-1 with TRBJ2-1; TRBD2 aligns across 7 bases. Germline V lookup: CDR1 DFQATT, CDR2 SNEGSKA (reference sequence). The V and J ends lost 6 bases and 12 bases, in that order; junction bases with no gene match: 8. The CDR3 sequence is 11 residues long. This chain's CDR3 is CSAPSPGGQFF. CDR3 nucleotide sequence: TGCAGTGCCCCCTCACCGGGAGGGCAGTTCTTC.

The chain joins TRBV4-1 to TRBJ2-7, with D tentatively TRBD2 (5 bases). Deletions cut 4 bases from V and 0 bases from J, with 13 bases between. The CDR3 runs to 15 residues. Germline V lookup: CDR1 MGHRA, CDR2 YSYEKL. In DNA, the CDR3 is TGCGCCAGCAGCCCTCCAGGCGGGTCCTCCTACGAGCAGTACTTC. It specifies CASSPPGGSSYEQYF.

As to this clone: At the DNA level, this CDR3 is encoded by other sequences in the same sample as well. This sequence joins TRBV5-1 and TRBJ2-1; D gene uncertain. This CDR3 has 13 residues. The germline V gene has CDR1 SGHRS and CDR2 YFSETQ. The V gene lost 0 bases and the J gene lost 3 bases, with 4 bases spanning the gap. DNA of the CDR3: TGCGCCAGCAGCTTGGGTAGCTACAATGAGCAGTTCTTC. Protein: CASSLGSYNEQFF.

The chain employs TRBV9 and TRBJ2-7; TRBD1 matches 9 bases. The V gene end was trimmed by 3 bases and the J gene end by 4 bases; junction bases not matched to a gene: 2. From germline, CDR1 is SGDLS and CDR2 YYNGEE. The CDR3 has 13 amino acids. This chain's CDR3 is CASSAGTGYEQYF. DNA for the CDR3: TGTGCCAGCAGCGCCGGGACAGGGTACGAGCAGTACTTC.

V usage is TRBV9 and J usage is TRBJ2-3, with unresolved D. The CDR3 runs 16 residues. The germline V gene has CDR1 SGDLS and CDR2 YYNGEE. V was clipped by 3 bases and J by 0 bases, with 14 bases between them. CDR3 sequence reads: CASSEPSSTSTDTQYF. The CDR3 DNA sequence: TGTGCCAGCAGCGAACCCAGTTCAACTAGCACAGATACGCAGTATTTT.

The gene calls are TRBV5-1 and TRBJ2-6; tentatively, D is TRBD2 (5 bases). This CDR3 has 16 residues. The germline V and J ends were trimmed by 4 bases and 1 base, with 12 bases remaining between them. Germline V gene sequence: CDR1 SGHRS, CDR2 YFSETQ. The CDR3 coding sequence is TGCGCCAGCAGCACCGGGGATGGGTCTGGGGCCAACGTCCTGACTTTC. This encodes CASSTGDGSGANVLTF. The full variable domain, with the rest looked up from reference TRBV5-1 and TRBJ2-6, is KAGVTQTPRYLIKTRGQQVTLSCSPISGHRSVSWYQQTPGQGLQFLFEYFSETQRNKGNFPGRFSGRQFSNSRSEMNVSTLELGDSALYLCASSTGDGSGANVLTFGAGSRLTVL.

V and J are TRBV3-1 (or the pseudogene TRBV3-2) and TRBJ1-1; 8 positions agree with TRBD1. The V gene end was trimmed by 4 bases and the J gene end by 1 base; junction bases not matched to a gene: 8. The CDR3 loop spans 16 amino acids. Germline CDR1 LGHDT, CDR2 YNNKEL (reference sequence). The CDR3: CASSLGQERWNTEAFF. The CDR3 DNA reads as TGTGCCAGCAGCCTGGGACAGGAGAGATGGAACACTGAAGCTTTCTTT.

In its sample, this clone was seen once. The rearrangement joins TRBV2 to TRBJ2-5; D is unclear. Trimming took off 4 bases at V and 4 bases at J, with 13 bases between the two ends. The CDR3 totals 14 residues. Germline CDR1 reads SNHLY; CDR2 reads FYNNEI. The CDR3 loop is CASSGQTSGETQYF. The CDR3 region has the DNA TGTGCCAGCAGTGGGCAGACCTCGGGAGAGACCCAGTACTTC.